This T cell receptor beta chain was identified in a study of cytomegalovirus exposure and HLA in healthy donors. About the study: The same platform used for the 666 first-cohort repertoires was also used for the 120 or so validation repertoires, as a later analysis reported.

Generated by immunoSEQ multiplex PCR, the TCRdb table keeps only in-frame clones and is missing some. The sample has over 150,000 clones, 85% seen once. With respect to this clone: Antigen specificity is unknown.

The CDR3 is made up of 12 amino acids. The V gene lost 6 bases and the J gene lost 3 bases, with 8 bases spanning the gap. Germline values: CDR1 SGHRS, CDR2 YFSETQ. Study outcomes and limitations: One later analysis, an examination of the 120 or so validation repertoires, found that first-cohort TCR clusters tended to co-occur in them.

The material sequenced was PBMCs. The receptor was derived from a man aged 18 to 30 in good health and CMV-seropositive. The rearrangement joins TRBV5-1 to TRBJ2-3; possible D gene TRBD2, 7 bases. The CDR3 DNA follows: TGCGCCAGCAAGGGGGGGACAGATACGCAGTATTTT. As protein: CASKGGTDTQYF.